Included here is one T cell receptor beta chain sequence, with context. What it binds is unknown. These data originate in a study of shared clonotypes between healthy human individuals. Naive CD8 cells lacked CD45RO, underwent positive selection for CCR7 and left out terminally differentiated effector memory CD45RA+ cells. All of the donors resided in Nashville, Tennessee, and each was a Caucasian adult. Method: immunoSEQ multiplex PCR; TCRdb's copy keeps in-frame clones and lacks some. The sample has around 2,000,000 clones; roughly 94% are singletons. Germline trimming cut 7 bases from V and 9 bases from J; bases unmatched to any gene: 13. CDR1 and CDR2 from the germline V gene are SEHNR and FQNEAQ (reference sequence). This CDR3 has 15 amino acids. Whole-study findings and limits: Enrolling few donors narrowed the genetic and exposure-history diversity that was represented. Large depth notwithstanding, sorted-subset sequencing proved incomplete by rarefaction.

The sequencing sample was made of naive CD8+ T cells sorted from blood. The chain has TRBV7-9 and TRBJ1-4; 8 bases map to TRBD1. This clonotype originated in a man aged 18 to 29 in good health. The CDR3 nucleotides are TGTGCCAGCAACAATAGCCCGGACAGGGATAAAAAACTGTTTTTT. As protein: CASNNSPDRDKKLFF. The whole variable domain, remainder taken from reference TRBV7-9 and TRBJ1-4, is DTGVSQNPRHKITKRGQNVTFRCDPISEHNRLYWYRQTLGQGPEFLTYFQNEAQLEKSRLLSDRFSAERPKGSFSTLEIQRTEQGDSAMYLCASNNSPDRDKKLFFGSGTQLSVL.